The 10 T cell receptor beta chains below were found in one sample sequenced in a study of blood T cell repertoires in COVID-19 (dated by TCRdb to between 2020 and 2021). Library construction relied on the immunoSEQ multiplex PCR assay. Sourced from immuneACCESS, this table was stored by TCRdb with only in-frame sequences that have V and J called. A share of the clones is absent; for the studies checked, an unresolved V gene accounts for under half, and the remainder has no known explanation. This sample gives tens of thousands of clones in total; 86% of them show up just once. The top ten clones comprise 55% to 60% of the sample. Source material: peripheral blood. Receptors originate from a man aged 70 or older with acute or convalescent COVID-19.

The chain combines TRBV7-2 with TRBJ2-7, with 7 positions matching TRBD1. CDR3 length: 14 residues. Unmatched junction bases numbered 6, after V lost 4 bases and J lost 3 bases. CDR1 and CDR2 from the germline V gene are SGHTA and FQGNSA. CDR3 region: CASSSRTGIYEQYF. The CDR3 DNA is TGTGCCAGCAGCTCCCGGACAGGAATCTACGAGCAGTACTTC.

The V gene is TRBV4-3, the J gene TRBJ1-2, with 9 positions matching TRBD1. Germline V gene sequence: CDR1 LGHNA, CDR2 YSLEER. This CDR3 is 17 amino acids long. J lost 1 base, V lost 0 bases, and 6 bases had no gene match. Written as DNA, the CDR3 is TGCGCCAGCAGCCAAGAGGTACAGGGGGCGAGTAACTATGGCTACACCTTC. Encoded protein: CASSQEVQGASNYGYTF.

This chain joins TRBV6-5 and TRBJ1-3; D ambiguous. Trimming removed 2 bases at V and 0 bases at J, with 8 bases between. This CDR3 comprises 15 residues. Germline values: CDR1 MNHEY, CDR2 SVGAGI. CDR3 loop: CASSYGISSGNTIYF. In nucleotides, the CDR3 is TGTGCCAGCAGTTACGGTATTAGCTCTGGAAACACCATATATTTT.

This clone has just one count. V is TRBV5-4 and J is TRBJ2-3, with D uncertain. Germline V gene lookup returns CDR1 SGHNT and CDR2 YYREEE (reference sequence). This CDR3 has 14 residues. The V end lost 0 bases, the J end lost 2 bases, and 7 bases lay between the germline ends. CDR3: CASSLDTYTDTQYF. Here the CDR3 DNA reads TGTGCCAGCAGCTTGGATACTTACACAGATACGCAGTATTTT. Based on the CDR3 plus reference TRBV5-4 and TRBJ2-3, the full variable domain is ETGVTQSPTHLIKTRGQQVTLRCSSQSGHNTVSWYQQALGQGPQFIFQYYREEENGRGNFPPRFSGLQFPNYSSELNVNALELDDSALYLCASSLDTYTDTQYFGPGTRLTVL.

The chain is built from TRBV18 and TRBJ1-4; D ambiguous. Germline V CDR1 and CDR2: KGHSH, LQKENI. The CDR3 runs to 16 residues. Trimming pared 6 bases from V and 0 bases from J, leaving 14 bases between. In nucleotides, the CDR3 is TGTGCCAGCTCCCACGATTGGCGGACAACTAATGAAAAACTGTTTTTT. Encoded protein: CASSHDWRTTNEKLFF.

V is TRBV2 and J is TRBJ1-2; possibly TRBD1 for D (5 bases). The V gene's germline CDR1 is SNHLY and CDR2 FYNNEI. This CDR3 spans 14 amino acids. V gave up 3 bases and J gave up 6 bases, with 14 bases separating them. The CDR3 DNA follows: TGTGCCAGCAGTGAGGGGAGGGGTGAAAATGGCTACACCTTC. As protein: CASSEGRGENGYTF.

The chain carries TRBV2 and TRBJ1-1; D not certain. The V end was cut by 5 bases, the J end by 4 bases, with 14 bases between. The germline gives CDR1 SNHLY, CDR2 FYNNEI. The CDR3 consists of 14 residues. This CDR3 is CASSPTLPRTEAFF. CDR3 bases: TGTGCCAGCAGTCCCACGCTGCCGCGCACTGAAGCTTTCTTT.

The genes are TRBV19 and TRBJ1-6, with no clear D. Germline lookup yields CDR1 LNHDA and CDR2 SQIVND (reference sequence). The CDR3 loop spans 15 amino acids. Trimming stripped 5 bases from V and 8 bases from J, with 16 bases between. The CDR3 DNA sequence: TGTGCCAGTAGTTCTGTTTTGACTTCCGATTCACCCCTCCACTTT. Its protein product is CASSSVLTSDSPLHF.

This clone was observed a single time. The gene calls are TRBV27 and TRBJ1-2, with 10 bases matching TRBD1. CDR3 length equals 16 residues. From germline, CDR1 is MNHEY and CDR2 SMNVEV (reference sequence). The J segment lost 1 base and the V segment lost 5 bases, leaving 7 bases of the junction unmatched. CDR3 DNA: TGTGCCAGCAGTGCCTGGACAGGGGGGGATAACTATGGCTACACCTTC. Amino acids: CASSAWTGGDNYGYTF.

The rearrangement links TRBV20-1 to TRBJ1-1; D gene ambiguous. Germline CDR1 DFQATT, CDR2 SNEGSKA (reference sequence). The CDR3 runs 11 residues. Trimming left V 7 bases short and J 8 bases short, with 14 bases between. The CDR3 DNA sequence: TGCAGTGGCAAGAGGGCCCCGGAAGCTTTCTTT. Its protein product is CSGKRAPEAFF.